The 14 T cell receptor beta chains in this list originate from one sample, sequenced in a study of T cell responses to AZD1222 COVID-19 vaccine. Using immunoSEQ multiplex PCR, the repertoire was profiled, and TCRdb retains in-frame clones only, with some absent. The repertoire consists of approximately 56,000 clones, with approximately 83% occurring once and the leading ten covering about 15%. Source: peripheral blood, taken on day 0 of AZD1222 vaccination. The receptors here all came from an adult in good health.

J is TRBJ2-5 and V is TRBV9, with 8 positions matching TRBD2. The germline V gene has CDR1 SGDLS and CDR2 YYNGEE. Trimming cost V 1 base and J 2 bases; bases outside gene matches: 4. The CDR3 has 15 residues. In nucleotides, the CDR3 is TGTGCCAGCAGCGTAAGCGGGGGACCTCAAGAGACCCAGTACTTC. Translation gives CASSVSGGPQETQYF.

The CDR3 region is CASSPRAGIRSTEAFF. The CDR3 coding sequence is TGTGCCAGCAGCCCCCGGGCAGGGATTAGGAGCACTGAAGCTTTCTTT. The rearrangement uses TRBV3-1 (or the pseudogene TRBV3-2) and TRBJ1-1; possible D gene TRBD1, 5 bases. This CDR3 region has 16 residues. With 4 bases removed from V and 4 bases from J, the gap between germline ends came to 19 bases. Germline-derived CDR1 and CDR2 are LGHDT and YNNKEL (reference sequence).

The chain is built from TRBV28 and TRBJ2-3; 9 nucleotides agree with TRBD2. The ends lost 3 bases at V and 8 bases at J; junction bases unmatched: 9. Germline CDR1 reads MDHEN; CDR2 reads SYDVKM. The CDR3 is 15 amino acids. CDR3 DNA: TGTGCCAGCAGTTTCGGCGGGGGGGCCATAAGTACGCAGTATTTT. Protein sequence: CASSFGGGAISTQYF.

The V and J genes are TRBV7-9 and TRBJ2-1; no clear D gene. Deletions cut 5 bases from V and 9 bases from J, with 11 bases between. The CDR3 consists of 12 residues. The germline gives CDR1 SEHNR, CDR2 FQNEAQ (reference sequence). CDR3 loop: CASSPLSGEQFF. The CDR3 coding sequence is TGTGCCAGCAGCCCTCTTTCGGGTGAGCAGTTCTTC. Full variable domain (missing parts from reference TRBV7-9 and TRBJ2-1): DTGVSQNPRHKITKRGQNVTFRCDPISEHNRLYWYRQTLGQGPEFLTYFQNEAQLEKSRLLSDRFSAERPKGSFSTLEIQRTEQGDSAMYLCASSPLSGEQFFGPGTRLTVL.

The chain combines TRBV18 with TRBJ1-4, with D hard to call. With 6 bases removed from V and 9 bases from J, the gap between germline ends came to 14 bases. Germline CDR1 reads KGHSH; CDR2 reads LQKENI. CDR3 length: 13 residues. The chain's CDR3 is CASSLGPPQKLFF. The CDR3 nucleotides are TGTGCCAGCTCTCTAGGACCCCCTCAAAAACTGTTTTTT. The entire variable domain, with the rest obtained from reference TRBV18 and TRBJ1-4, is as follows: NAGVMQNPRHLVRRRGQEARLRCSPMKGHSHVYWYRQLPEEGLKFMVYLQKENIIDESGMPKERFSAEFPKEGPSILRIQQVVRGDSAAYFCASSLGPPQKLFFGSGTQLSVL.

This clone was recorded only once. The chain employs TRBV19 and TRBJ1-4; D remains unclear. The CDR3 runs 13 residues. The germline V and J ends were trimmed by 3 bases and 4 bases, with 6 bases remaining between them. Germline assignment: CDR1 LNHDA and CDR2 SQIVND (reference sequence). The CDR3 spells CASSMRLNEKLFF. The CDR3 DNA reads TGTGCCAGTAGTATGCGACTTAATGAAAAACTGTTTTTT.

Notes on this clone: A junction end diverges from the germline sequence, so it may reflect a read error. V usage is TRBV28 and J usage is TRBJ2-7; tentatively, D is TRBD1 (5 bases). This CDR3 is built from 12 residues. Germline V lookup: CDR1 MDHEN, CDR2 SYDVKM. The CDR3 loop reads CASSLSGRTSDF. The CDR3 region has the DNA TGTGCCAGCAGTTTGTCAGGCAGGACATCCGACTTC.

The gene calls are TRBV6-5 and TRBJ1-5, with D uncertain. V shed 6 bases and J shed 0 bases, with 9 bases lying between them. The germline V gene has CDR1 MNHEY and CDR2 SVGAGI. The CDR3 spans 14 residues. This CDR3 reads CASRPGYSNQPQHF. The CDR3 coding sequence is TGTGCCAGCAGGCCGGGTTATAGCAATCAGCCCCAGCATTTT.

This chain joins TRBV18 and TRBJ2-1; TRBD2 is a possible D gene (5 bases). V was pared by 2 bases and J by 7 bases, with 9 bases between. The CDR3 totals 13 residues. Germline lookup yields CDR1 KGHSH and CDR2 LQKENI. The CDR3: CASSPVRGNEQFF. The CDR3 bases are TGTGCCAGCTCACCAGTGCGAGGGAATGAGCAGTTCTTC.

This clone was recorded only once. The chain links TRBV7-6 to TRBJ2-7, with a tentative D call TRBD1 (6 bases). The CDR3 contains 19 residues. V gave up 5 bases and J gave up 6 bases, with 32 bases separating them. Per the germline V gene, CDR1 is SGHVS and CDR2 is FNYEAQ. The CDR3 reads CASSTYDRRRDKSASEQYF. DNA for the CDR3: TGTGCCAGCAGCACATACGACAGGAGGCGCGATAAGAGCGCGAGCGAGCAGTACTTC.

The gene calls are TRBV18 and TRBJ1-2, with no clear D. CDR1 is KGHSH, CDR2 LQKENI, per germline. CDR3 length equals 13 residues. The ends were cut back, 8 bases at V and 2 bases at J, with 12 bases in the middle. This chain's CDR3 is CASVADENYGYTF. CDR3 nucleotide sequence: TGTGCCAGCGTCGCAGATGAAAACTATGGCTACACCTTC.

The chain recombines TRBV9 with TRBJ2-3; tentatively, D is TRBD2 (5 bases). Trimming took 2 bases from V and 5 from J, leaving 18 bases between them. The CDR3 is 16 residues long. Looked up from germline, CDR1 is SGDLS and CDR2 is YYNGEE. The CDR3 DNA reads TGTGCCAGCAGCGTCGGACTGTATAGATATGGAGATACGCAGTATTTT. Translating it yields CASSVGLYRYGDTQYF.

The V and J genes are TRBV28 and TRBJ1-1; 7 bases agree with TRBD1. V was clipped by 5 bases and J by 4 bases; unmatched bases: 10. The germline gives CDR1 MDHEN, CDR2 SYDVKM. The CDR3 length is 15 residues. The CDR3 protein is CASSRPRQGSTEAFF. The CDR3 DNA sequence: TGTGCCAGCAGTCGCCCGCGACAGGGTAGCACTGAAGCTTTCTTT.

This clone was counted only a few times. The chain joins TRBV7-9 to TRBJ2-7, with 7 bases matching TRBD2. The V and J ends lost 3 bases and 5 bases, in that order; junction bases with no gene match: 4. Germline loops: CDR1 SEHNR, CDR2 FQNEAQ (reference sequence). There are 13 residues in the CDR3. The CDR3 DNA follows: TGTGCCAGCAGCTTTGGGGGGGAAGACGAGCAGTACTTC. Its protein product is CASSFGGEDEQYF.